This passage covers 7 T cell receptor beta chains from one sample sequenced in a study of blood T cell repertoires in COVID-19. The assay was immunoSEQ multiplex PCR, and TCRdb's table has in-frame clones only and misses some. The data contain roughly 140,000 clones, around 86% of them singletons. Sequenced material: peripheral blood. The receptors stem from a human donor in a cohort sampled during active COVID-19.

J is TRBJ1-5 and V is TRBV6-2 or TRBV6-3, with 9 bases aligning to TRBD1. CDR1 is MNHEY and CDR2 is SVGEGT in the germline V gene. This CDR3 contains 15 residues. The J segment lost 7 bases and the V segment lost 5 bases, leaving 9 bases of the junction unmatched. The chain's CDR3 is CASSGPGQGWQPQHF. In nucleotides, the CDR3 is TGTGCCAGCAGTGGACCGGGACAGGGTTGGCAGCCCCAGCATTTT.

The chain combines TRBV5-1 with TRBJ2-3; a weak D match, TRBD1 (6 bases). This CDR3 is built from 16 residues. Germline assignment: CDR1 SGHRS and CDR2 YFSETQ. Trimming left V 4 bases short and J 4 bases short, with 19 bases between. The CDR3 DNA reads TGCGCCAGCAGCACCTCAGGGGCCCAGGGTCCAGATACGCAGTATTTT. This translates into CASSTSGAQGPDTQYF.

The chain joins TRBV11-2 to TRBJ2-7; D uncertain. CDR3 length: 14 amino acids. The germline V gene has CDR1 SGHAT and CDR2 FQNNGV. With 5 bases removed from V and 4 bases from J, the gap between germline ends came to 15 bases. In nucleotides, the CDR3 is TGTGCCAGCAGCCCCCGGCAGGCTACGTACGAGCAGTACTTC. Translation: CASSPRQATYEQYF.

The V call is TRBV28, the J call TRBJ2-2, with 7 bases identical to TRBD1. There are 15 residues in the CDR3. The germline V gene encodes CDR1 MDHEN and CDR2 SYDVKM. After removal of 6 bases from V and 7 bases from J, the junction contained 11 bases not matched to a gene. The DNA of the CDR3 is TGTGCCAGCAGAAATAGACAGGGATTGGGCGGGGAGCTGTTTTTT. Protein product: CASRNRQGLGGELFF.

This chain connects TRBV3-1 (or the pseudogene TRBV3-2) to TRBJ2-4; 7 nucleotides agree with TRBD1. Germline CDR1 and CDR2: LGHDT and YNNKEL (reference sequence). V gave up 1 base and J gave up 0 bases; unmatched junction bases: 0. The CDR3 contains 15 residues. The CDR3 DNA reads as TGTGCCAGCAGCCAAGGGGACAGAGCCAAAAACATTCAGTACTTC. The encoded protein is CASSQGDRAKNIQYF.

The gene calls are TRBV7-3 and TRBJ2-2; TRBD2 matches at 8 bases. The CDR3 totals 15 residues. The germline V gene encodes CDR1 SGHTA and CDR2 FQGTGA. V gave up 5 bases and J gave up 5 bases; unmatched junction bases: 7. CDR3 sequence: CASSPSGGGTGELFF. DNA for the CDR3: TGTGCCAGCAGCCCCTCCGGGGGGGGAACCGGGGAGCTGTTTTTT.

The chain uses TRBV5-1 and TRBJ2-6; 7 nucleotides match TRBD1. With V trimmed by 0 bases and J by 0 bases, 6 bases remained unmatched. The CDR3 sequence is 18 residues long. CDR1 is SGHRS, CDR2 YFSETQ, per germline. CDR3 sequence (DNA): TGCGCCAGCAGCTTGGAAGGCAGGGGGAACTCTGGGGCCAACGTCCTGACTTTC. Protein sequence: CASSLEGRGNSGANVLTF.